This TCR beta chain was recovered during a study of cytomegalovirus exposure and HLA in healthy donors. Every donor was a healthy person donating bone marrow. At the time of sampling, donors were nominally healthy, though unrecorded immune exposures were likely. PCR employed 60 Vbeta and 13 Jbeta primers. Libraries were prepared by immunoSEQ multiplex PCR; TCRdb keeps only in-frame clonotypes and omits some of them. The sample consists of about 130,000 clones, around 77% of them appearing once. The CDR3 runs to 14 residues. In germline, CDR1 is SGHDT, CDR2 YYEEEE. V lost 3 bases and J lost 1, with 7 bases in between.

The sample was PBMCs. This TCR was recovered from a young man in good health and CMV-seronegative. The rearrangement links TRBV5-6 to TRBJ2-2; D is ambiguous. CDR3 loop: CASSSLQNTGELFF. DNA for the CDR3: TGTGCCAGCAGCTCATTACAGAACACCGGGGAGCTGTTTTTT.